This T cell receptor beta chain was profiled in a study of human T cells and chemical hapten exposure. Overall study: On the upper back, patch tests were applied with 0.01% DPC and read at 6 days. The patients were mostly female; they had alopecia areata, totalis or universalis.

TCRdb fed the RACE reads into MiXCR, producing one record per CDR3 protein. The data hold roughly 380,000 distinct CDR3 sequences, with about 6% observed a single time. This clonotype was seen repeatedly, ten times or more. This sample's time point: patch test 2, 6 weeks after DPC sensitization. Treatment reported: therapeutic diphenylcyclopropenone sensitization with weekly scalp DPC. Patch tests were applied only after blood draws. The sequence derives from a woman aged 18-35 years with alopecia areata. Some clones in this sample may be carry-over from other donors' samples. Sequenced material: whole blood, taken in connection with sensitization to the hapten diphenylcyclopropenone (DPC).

CDR3 coding DNA: TGTGCCAGCGTATCGGATATGAACACTGAAGCTTTCTTT. Residues: CASVSDMNTEAFF. The chain has TRBV6-5 and TRBJ1-1; the D is unclear. The CDR3 totals 13 residues. From germline, CDR1 is MNHEY and CDR2 SVGAGI. V lost 8 bases, J lost 0 bases, and 10 bases lay in between.